Below are 24 T cell receptor beta chains sequenced from a single sample in a study of Graves' ophthalmopathy and Graves' hyperthyroidism. For repertoire sequencing, the TCR beta CDR3 regions were amplified from RNA transcripts. First-round RT-PCR with HTBI primers preceded a second-round multiplex PCR. TCRdb recomputed calls from the multiplex PCR reads with MiXCR, one row per CDR3 protein. Altogether 200,000 to 250,000 distinct CDR3 sequences are present, around 42% being singletons, with the ten largest covering approximately 51%. Material: peripheral blood. These receptors were taken from an adult man with Graves' ophthalmopathy.

This clonotype was observed a few times. The chain uses TRBV10-1 and TRBJ2-7, with unresolved D. Trimming left V 0 bases short and J 2 bases short, with 5 bases between. The CDR3 spans 13 residues. In germline, CDR1 is WNHNN, CDR2 SYGVQD (reference sequence). As DNA, the CDR3 is TGCGCCAGCAGTGAGTCAACCACCTACGAGCAGTACTTC. It is translated as CASSESTTYEQYF.

J is TRBJ1-1 and V is TRBV7-6; D uncertain. This CDR3 is 15 amino acids long. The germline V gene encodes CDR1 SGHVS and CDR2 FNYEAQ. Trimming stripped 1 base from V and 7 bases from J, with 16 bases between. CDR3 sequence (DNA): TGTGCCAGCAGCTTAGTGGGAGGGAATTTTGATGAAGCTTTCTTT. Its protein product is CASSLVGGNFDEAFF.

This chain links TRBV9 with TRBJ2-7, with 8 bases lining up with TRBD1. The V segment lost 3 bases and the J segment 5 bases; nucleotides outside the gene matches: 7. The CDR3 is 14 residues long. Germline loops: CDR1 SGDLS, CDR2 YYNGEE. The CDR3 spells CASSDGQGRNEQYF. The CDR3 DNA reads TGTGCCAGCAGCGATGGACAGGGCAGGAACGAGCAGTACTTC.

Concerning this clonotype itself: A much more abundant neighbour one base away suggests this may be a read error. The chain couples TRBV25-1 to TRBJ2-2, with a possible D match to TRBD2 (5 bases). The CDR3 has 15 amino acids. Germline V gene data show CDR1 as MGHDK and CDR2 as SYGVNS. This CDR3 is CASSESTSNTGELLF. The DNA for the CDR3 is TGTGCCAGCAGTGAATCGACGAGCAACACCGGGGAGCTGCTTTTT.

V usage is TRBV7-8 and J usage is TRBJ1-2; 10 bases are shared with TRBD1. Trimming at V came to 5 bases and at J to 5 bases, leaving 11 bases not matched to a gene. Germline CDR1 and CDR2: SGHVS and FQNEAQ. The CDR3 sequence is 16 residues long. CDR3 region: CASSVPRTGGGYGYTF. The CDR3 nucleotides are TGTGCCAGCAGCGTACCTCGGACAGGGGGAGGTTATGGCTACACCTTC.

This chain links TRBV4-1 with TRBJ2-7, with 11 bases identical to TRBD2. This CDR3 comprises 15 residues. The germline V gene encodes CDR1 MGHRA and CDR2 YSYEKL. With V trimmed by 4 bases and J by 5 bases, 7 bases remained unmatched. The CDR3 loop is CASSPLAGGPDEQYF. The CDR3 region has the DNA TGCGCCAGCAGCCCTTTAGCGGGGGGGCCGGACGAGCAGTACTTC.

This chain's CDR3 is CASRHREGGFEQYF. CDR3 sequence (DNA): TGTGCCAGCAGGCACAGGGAGGGGGGCTTCGAGCAGTACTTC. The chain employs TRBV6-4 and TRBJ2-7; D perhaps matches TRBD2 (7 bases). CDR3 length equals 14 residues. Germline V gene sequence: CDR1 MRHNA, CDR2 SNTAGT. With 6 bases removed from V and 6 bases from J, the gap between germline ends came to 18 bases.

There are many counts of this clonotype. The rearrangement uses TRBV7-2 and TRBJ1-6, with D unresolved. The germline V gene has CDR1 SGHTA and CDR2 FQGNSA. V dropped 5 bases and J dropped 8 bases, with 10 bases sitting between them. The CDR3 sequence is 13 residues long. This CDR3 is CASSAYSDSPLHF. CDR3 nucleotides: TGTGCCAGCAGCGCATACAGCGATTCACCCCTCCACTTT. The variable domain in full, completed from reference TRBV7-2 and TRBJ1-6, reads GAGVSQSPSNKVTEKGKDVELRCDPISGHTALYWYRQSLGQGLEFLIYFQGNSAPDKSGLPSDRFSAERTGGSVSTLTIQRTQQEDSAVYLCASSAYSDSPLHFGNGTRLTVT.

This clonotype was picked up many times. The chain is built from TRBV29-1 and TRBJ2-7; D possibly corresponds to TRBD1 (6 bases). V lost 7 bases to trimming and J lost 5 bases, with 18 bases between them. The CDR3 contains 13 residues. Germline CDR1 is SQVTM and CDR2 is ANQGSEA. In nucleotides, the CDR3 is TGCAGCGCAGATACAGGGATCGGGAACGAGCAGTACTTC. Translation gives CSADTGIGNEQYF.

This clonotype has ten or more counts. CDR3 in amino acids: CATSRAKGKETQYF. The DNA of the CDR3 is TGTGCCACCAGCAGAGCCAAGGGGAAAGAGACCCAGTACTTC. V and J are TRBV15 and TRBJ2-5; TRBD1 might be the D (5 bases). V was pared by 1 base and J by 3 bases, with 9 bases between. Germline CDR1 reads LNHNV; CDR2 reads YYDKDF (reference sequence). This CDR3 spans 14 amino acids. The full variable domain, completed using reference TRBV15 and TRBJ2-5, is DAMVIQNPRYQVTQFGKPVTLSCSQTLNHNVMYWYQQKSSQAPKLLFHYYDKDFNNEADTPDNFQSRRPNTSFCFLDIRSPGLGDTAMYLCATSRAKGKETQYFGPGTRLLVL.

This clonotype was recorded a few times. J is TRBJ1-1 and V is TRBV10-3, with D possibly matching TRBD1 (5 bases). This CDR3 region has 14 residues. CDR1 ENHRY and CDR2 SYGVKD come from the germline V gene. V was trimmed by 6 bases and J by 0 bases, leaving 11 bases between them. The CDR3 protein is CAIRGTRLNTEAFF. The CDR3 DNA reads as TGTGCCATCAGGGGGACGAGGCTGAACACTGAAGCTTTCTTT.

This clonotype appeared a few times. The rearrangement uses TRBV20-1 and TRBJ2-7, with 8 bases identical to TRBD1. With 3 bases clipped from V and 3 bases from J, the junction kept 7 bases outside the gene matches. This CDR3 has 14 amino acids. CDR1 and CDR2 (germline): DFQATT, SNEGSKA (reference sequence). Written as DNA, the CDR3 is TGCAGTGCTAGGGTCCCCGGACAGGGCTACGAGCAGTACTTC. Protein product: CSARVPGQGYEQYF.

The rearrangement uses TRBV2 and TRBJ2-5, with TRBD1 matching over 12 bases. Germline trimming cut 8 bases from V and 5 bases from J; bases unmatched to any gene: 6. This CDR3 comprises 14 residues. CDR1 SNHLY and CDR2 FYNNEI come from the germline V gene. CDR3 bases: TGTGCCAGCGGGGGGACAGGGGGCGTCGAGACCCAGTACTTC. It is translated as CASGGTGGVETQYF.

The chain is built from TRBV2 and TRBJ1-5; D is perhaps TRBD1 (5 bases). Deletions cut 1 base from V and 5 bases from J, with 15 bases between. The CDR3 totals 16 residues. Germline V gene data show CDR1 as SNHLY and CDR2 as FYNNEI. The CDR3 spells CASSEGAGKEDQPQHF. CDR3 nucleotide sequence: TGTGCCAGCAGTGAAGGGGCAGGGAAGGAAGATCAGCCCCAGCATTTT.

This chain connects TRBV20-1 to TRBJ1-3; possibly TRBD1 for D (6 bases). CDR1 is DFQATT and CDR2 is SNEGSKA in the germline V gene (reference sequence). This CDR3 has 11 amino acids. The V gene lost 5 bases and the J gene lost 11 bases, with 13 bases spanning the gap. The DNA for the CDR3 is TGCAGTGCTTTCACGGGGGCATCCATATATTTT. Translating it yields CSAFTGASIYF.

The chain joins TRBV20-1 to TRBJ2-7; 9 bases match TRBD1. Germline CDR1 is DFQATT and CDR2 is SNEGSKA (reference sequence). J lost 4 bases, V lost 3 bases, and 7 bases had no gene match. The CDR3 covers 14 residues. The CDR3 sequence: CSASLGTGRYEQYF. The CDR3 coding sequence is TGCAGTGCTAGTCTCGGGACAGGGAGGTACGAGCAGTACTTC.

V is TRBV11-2 and J is TRBJ1-1; tentative D call: TRBD1 (6 bases). Per the germline V gene, CDR1 is SGHAT and CDR2 is FQNNGV. Trimming pared 0 bases from V and 3 bases from J, leaving 11 bases between. The CDR3 runs to 15 residues. The CDR3 region is CASSLEDRSYTEAFF. The CDR3 DNA reads TGTGCCAGCAGCTTAGAAGACAGGAGCTACACTGAAGCTTTCTTT.

This clonotype was detected a few times. The V call is TRBV7-9, the J call TRBJ1-1, with TRBD1 as a possible D gene (5 bases). This CDR3 has 13 residues. Between the trimmed V and J ends, which lost 5 bases and 4 bases, there was a span of 11 bases. Germline loops: CDR1 SEHNR, CDR2 FQNEAQ (reference sequence). CDR3 protein: CASSRGRFTEAFF. CDR3 coding DNA: TGTGCCAGCAGCCGGGGCAGGTTCACTGAAGCTTTCTTT. The variable domain in full, completed from reference TRBV7-9 and TRBJ1-1, reads DTGVSQNPRHKITKRGQNVTFRCDPISEHNRLYWYRQTLGQGPEFLTYFQNEAQLEKSRLLSDRFSAERPKGSFSTLEIQRTEQGDSAMYLCASSRGRFTEAFFGQGTRLTVV.

This clonotype was seen a handful of times. The chain recombines TRBV10-3 with TRBJ1-4; D may be TRBD1 (5 bases). The CDR3 loop spans 17 amino acids. Germline CDR1 and CDR2: ENHRY and SYGVKD. Trimming took 0 bases from V and 8 from J, leaving 19 bases between them. In DNA, the CDR3 is TGTGCCATCAGTGAGTCTATGCTGCCAGGGCCTCGCGAAAAACTGTTTTTT. Translated: CAISESMLPGPREKLFF.

This clonotype was seen at least ten times. The chain is built from TRBV2 and TRBJ2-5; D uncertain. Trimming removed 7 bases at V and 4 bases at J, with 7 bases between. Germline CDR1 reads SNHLY; CDR2 reads FYNNEI. CDR3 length equals 11 residues. The chain's CDR3 is CASTYGETQYF. The CDR3 DNA sequence: TGTGCCAGCACCTACGGAGAGACCCAGTACTTC. The full variable domain, its missing parts supplied by reference TRBV2 and TRBJ2-5, is EPEVTQTPSHQVTQMGQEVILRCVPISNHLYFYWYRQILGQKVEFLVSFYNNEISEKSEIFDDQFSVERPDGSNFTLKIRSTKLEDSAMYFCASTYGETQYFGPGTRLLVL.

This clonotype was detected a few times. The CDR3 region is CSAPNSGLNTEAFF. The CDR3, as DNA: TGCAGTGCGCCGAACAGTGGACTGAACACTGAAGCTTTCTTT. The V gene is TRBV20-1, the J gene TRBJ1-1, with D unresolved. The germline gives CDR1 DFQATT, CDR2 SNEGSKA (reference sequence). The V gene lost 6 bases and the J gene lost 0 bases, with 14 bases spanning the gap. The CDR3 contains 14 residues.

A word on this clonotype: It may be a read error: a sequence one base away is much more abundant. This chain connects TRBV7-8 to TRBJ1-2; 10 nucleotides line up with TRBD1. The CDR3 totals 15 residues. Germline CDR1 and CDR2: SGHVS and FQNEAQ. CDR3 nucleotides: TGTACCAGCAGCTTAGCGCGACAGGGGGCAGGAGGCTACACCTTC. It encodes CTSSLARQGAGGYTF.

This clonotype appeared a few times. The rearrangement uses TRBV12-3 or TRBV12-4 and TRBJ1-6; D uncertain. The CDR3 sequence is 12 residues long. The ends were cut back, 7 bases at V and 9 bases at J, with 10 bases in the middle. CDR3 residues: CASKDWTSPLHF. CDR3 DNA: TGTGCCAGCAAAGACTGGACTTCACCCCTCCACTTT.

J is TRBJ1-5 and V is TRBV29-1; D perhaps matches TRBD1 (5 bases). This CDR3 is built from 14 residues. Trimming removed 8 bases from V and 11 bases from J, with 25 bases in between. Germline V gene data show CDR1 as SQVTM and CDR2 as ANQGSEA. CDR3 protein: CSTSPGTEQETQHF. CDR3 coding DNA: TGCAGCACCTCCCCTGGGACGGAGCAAGAGACCCAGCATTTT.